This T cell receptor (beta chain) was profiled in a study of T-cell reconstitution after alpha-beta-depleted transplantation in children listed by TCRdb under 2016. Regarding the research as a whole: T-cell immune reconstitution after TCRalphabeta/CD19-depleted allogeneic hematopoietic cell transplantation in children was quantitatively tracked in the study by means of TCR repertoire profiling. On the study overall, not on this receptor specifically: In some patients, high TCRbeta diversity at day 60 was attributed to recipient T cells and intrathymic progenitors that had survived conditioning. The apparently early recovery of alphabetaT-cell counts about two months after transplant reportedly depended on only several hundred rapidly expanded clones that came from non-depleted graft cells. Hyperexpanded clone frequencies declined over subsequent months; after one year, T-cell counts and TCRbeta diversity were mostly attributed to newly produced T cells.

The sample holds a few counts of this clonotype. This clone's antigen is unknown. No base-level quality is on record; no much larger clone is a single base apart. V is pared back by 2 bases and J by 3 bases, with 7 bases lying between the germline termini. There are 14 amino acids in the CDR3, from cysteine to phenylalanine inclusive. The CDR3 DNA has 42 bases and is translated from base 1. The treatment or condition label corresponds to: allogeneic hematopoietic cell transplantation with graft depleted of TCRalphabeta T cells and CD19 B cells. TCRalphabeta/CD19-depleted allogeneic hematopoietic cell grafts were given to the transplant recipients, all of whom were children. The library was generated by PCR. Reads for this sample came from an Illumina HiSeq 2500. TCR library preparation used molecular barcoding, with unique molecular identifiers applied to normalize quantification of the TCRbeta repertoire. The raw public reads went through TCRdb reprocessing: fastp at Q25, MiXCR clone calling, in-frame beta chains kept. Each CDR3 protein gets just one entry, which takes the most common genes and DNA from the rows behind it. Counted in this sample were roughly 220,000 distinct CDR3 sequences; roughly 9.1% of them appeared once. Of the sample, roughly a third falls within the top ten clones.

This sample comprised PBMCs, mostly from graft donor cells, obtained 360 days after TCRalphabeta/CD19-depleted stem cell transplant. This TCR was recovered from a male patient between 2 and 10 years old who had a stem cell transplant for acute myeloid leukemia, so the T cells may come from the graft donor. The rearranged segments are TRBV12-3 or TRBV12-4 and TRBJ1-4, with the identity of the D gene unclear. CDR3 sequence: CASSLWRANEKLFF. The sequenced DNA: TGTGCCAGCAGTTTATGGCGGGCTAATGAAAAACTGTTTTTT.